A single sample is the source of the 32 T cell receptor beta chains below, sequenced in a study of cytomegalovirus exposure and HLA in healthy donors. Both 60 Vbeta primers and 13 Jbeta primers went into the PCR. The assay was immunoSEQ multiplex PCR, and TCRdb's table has in-frame clones only and misses some. Of 150,000 to 200,000 clones listed, around 81% are singletons. Sequencing input: PBMCs. These receptors all stem from a woman between 18 and 30 years old in good health and CMV-seropositive.

The chain has TRBV7-9 and TRBJ1-2; TRBD1 agrees at 10 bases. CDR1 is SEHNR and CDR2 is FQNEAQ in the germline V gene (reference sequence). The V gene end was trimmed by 5 bases and the J gene end by 4 bases; junction bases not matched to a gene: 7. This CDR3 has 15 residues. The DNA of the CDR3 is TGTGCCAGCAGCGGCGGGACAGGGGTCGCCTATGGCTACACCTTC. It encodes CASSGGTGVAYGYTF.

As regards this clone: This sample includes further DNA sequences coding for the same CDR3. V is TRBV19 and J is TRBJ1-1; D unresolved. Looked up from germline, CDR1 is LNHDA and CDR2 is SQIVND (reference sequence). The CDR3 spans 13 residues. Trimming removed 2 bases from V and 1 base from J, with 5 bases in between. The CDR3 DNA follows: TGTGCCAGTAGTATAACGAGGAACACTGAAGCTTTCTTT. It is translated as CASSITRNTEAFF.

This clone showed up just a few times. V usage is TRBV2 and J usage is TRBJ1-5; 8 positions agree with TRBD1. The V segment lost 6 bases and the J segment 12 bases; nucleotides outside the gene matches: 1. The germline V gene has CDR1 SNHLY and CDR2 FYNNEI. The CDR3 sequence is 10 residues long. The CDR3 region is CASRGTGQHF. For the CDR3, the DNA is TGTGCCAGCAGGGGGACAGGCCAGCATTTT. Together with reference TRBV2 and TRBJ1-5, the CDR3 gives the full variable domain: EPEVTQTPSHQVTQMGQEVILRCVPISNHLYFYWYRQILGQKVEFLVSFYNNEISEKSEIFDDQFSVERPDGSNFTLKIRSTKLEDSAMYFCASRGTGQHFGDGTRLSIL.

CDR3 in DNA: TGTGCCAGCAGTGGGACTGGCACCGGGGAGCTGTTTTTT. Its translation is CASSGTGTGELFF. V usage is TRBV6-4 and J usage is TRBJ2-2, with TRBD2 as a possible D gene (5 bases). There are 13 residues in the CDR3. Germline-derived CDR1 and CDR2 are MRHNA and SNTAGT. Trimming removed 4 bases from V and 4 bases from J, with 7 bases in between.

This sequence joins TRBV9 and TRBJ2-5; possibly TRBD1 for D (6 bases). The CDR3 extends over 15 amino acids. Germline CDR1 SGDLS, CDR2 YYNGEE. V lost 0 bases, J lost 1 base, and 10 bases lay in between. This CDR3 reads CASSVATGPQETQYF. DNA for the CDR3: TGTGCCAGCAGCGTAGCTACAGGGCCCCAAGAGACCCAGTACTTC.

The rearrangement joins TRBV2 to TRBJ2-7; D is perhaps TRBD1 (6 bases). Germline assignment: CDR1 SNHLY and CDR2 FYNNEI. V shed 5 bases and J shed 0 bases, with 8 bases lying between them. The CDR3 sequence is 13 residues long. The CDR3 nucleotides are TGTGCCAGCAGTCTGGACAGCTCCTACGAGCAGTACGTC. Translating gives CASSLDSSYEQYV.

This sequence joins TRBV6-4 and TRBJ2-7; 10 bases are shared with TRBD2. The germline CDR1 and CDR2 sequences are MRHNA and SNTAGT. V lost 4 bases to trimming and J lost 4 bases; unmatched junction nucleotides: 13. The CDR3 spans 17 residues. CDR3 loop: CASSGASGGPFFYEQYV. The CDR3 nucleotides are TGTGCCAGCAGTGGGGCTAGCGGGGGCCCCTTCTTTTACGAGCAGTACGTC.

This chain connects TRBV6-5 to TRBJ2-1; 9 bases are shared with TRBD2. The germline V gene encodes CDR1 MNHEY and CDR2 SVGAGI. The CDR3 covers 13 residues. After removal of 7 bases from V and 6 bases from J, the junction contained 4 bases not matched to a gene. Here the CDR3 reads CASNPLAGNEQFF. The CDR3 region has the DNA TGTGCCAGCAACCCACTAGCGGGCAATGAGCAGTTCTTC.

The chain is built from TRBV2 and TRBJ1-6, with 10 positions matching TRBD1. With V trimmed by 5 bases and J by 6 bases, 4 bases remained unmatched. CDR1 and CDR2 (germline): SNHLY, FYNNEI. The CDR3 has 15 residues. This CDR3 is CASSTGQGLNSPLHF. The CDR3 DNA sequence: TGTGCCAGCAGTACGGGACAGGGGCTTAATTCACCCCTCCACTTT.

V gene TRBV21-1 combines with J gene TRBJ1-3. TRBV21-1 is described as a pseudogene. CDR3 length: 16 residues. The CDR3 protein is CASSKIPGGSGNTIYF. CDR3 DNA: TGTGCCAGCAGCAAGATTCCCGGGGGCTCTGGAAACACCATATATTTT.

On this clone itself: This may come from a read error, since a much larger clone is one base off. CDR3 residues: CASSRGTDSYEQYF. CDR3 DNA sequence: TGTGCCAGCAGCCGCGGGACAGATTCCTACGAGCAGTACTTC. This chain uses TRBV7-9 with TRBJ2-5; D is possibly TRBD1 (7 bases). The tail of the sequence fits TRBJ2-7 better, so the J call may be wrong. The CDR3 is 14 residues long. Germline CDR1 reads SEHNR; CDR2 reads FQNEAQ (reference sequence).

This clone was observed a handful of times. The chain joins TRBV27 to TRBJ2-1; D is unclear. The V end was cut by 3 bases, the J end by 4 bases, with 4 bases between. From germline, CDR1 is MNHEY and CDR2 SMNVEV (reference sequence). The CDR3 loop spans 12 amino acids. The CDR3 nucleotides are TGTGCCAGCAGTTTCGGTTACAATGAGCAGTTCTTC. Its protein product is CASSFGYNEQFF.

As DNA, the CDR3 is TGTGCCAGTAACCTAGGTATCGGCCCTAACTATGGCTACACCTTC. Translated: CASNLGIGPNYGYTF. This chain joins TRBV19 and TRBJ1-2; D is uncertain. V was cut by 7 bases and J by 0 bases, with 15 bases left in between. The CDR3 is made up of 15 amino acids. CDR1 is LNHDA and CDR2 is SQIVND in the germline V gene (reference sequence).

This clone has only a few counts. The conserved final phenylalanine or tryptophan is absent from the CDR3, which likely points to a read error. Because the CDR3's place on the DNA is in doubt, the DNA is left out and the CDR3 is given as listed by TCRdb. The chain links TRBV6-4 to TRBJ1-2; TRBD1 is the table's D call and was not checked against the DNA. The CDR3 adds up to 12 amino acids, both ends counted. CDR1 MRHNA and CDR2 SNTAGT come from the germline V gene. The CDR3 spells CASSDDGQTVFY.

This clone was detected once. The chain has TRBV9 and TRBJ2-5, with TRBD2 identical over 10 bases. Trimming cost V 2 bases and J 4 bases; bases outside gene matches: 8. The CDR3 totals 16 residues. The V gene's germline CDR1 is SGDLS and CDR2 YYNGEE. The CDR3: CASSVGGAGGLETQYF. CDR3 sequence (DNA): TGTGCCAGCAGCGTTGGGGGAGCGGGGGGGCTAGAGACCCAGTACTTC.

The chain is built from TRBV19 and TRBJ2-7, with TRBD2 as a possible D gene (5 bases). Trimming cost V 5 bases and J 3 bases, with 11 bases left between them. The CDR3 sequence is 13 residues long. Germline loops: CDR1 LNHDA, CDR2 SQIVND (reference sequence). CDR3 residues: CASSDRRGYEQYF. As DNA, the CDR3 is TGTGCCAGTAGTGATAGACGGGGCTACGAGCAGTACTTC.

This sequence joins TRBV9 and TRBJ2-3; 9 bases match TRBD2. Germline trimming cut 6 bases from V and 6 bases from J; bases unmatched to any gene: 11. CDR3 length: 15 amino acids. From germline, CDR1 is SGDLS and CDR2 YYNGEE. CDR3 coding DNA: TGTGCCAGCACCTCCCCGGGACTAGCATCCGATACGCAGTATTTT. Protein sequence: CASTSPGLASDTQYF.

As for this clone: The same CDR3 arises from other DNA sequences in this sample as well. This chain uses TRBV19 with TRBJ2-5; no clear D gene. The CDR3 extends over 13 amino acids. CDR1 is LNHDA, CDR2 SQIVND, per germline (reference sequence). Trimming took off 3 bases at V and 5 bases at J, with 10 bases between the two ends. The CDR3 loop is CASSILAGETQYF. The CDR3 DNA reads as TGTGCCAGTAGTATTTTGGCAGGCGAGACCCAGTACTTC.

In its sample, this clone was seen a few times. The chain carries TRBV5-6 and TRBJ1-1; 9 bases match TRBD1. Trimming cost V 4 bases and J 8 bases; bases outside gene matches: 6. The CDR3 consists of 13 residues. From germline, CDR1 is SGHDT and CDR2 YYEEEE. CDR3: CASSQTGGGEAFF. CDR3 DNA: TGTGCCAGCAGCCAGACAGGGGGAGGAGAAGCTTTCTTT.

The V gene is TRBV4-2, the J gene TRBJ1-1; 7 nucleotides align to TRBD1. CDR3 size: 17 residues. After removal of 2 bases from V and 1 base from J, the junction contained 10 bases not matched to a gene. CDR1 and CDR2 from the germline V gene are LGHNA and YNFKEQ. CDR3 DNA: TGTGCCAGCAGCCAAAATGACAGGGAATTAAGGAACACTGAAGCTTTCTTT. Translating it yields CASSQNDRELRNTEAFF.

This clone was found a few times. This chain uses TRBV4-2 with TRBJ1-4, with 10 nucleotides matching TRBD1. Germline V CDR1 and CDR2: LGHNA, YNFKEQ. The CDR3 has 15 residues. V lost 1 base to trimming and J lost 7 bases; unmatched junction nucleotides: 3. CDR3 loop: CASSQGGQGVEKLFF. The DNA of the CDR3 is TGTGCCAGCAGCCAAGGTGGACAGGGGGTTGAAAAACTGTTTTTT.

In this sample, this clone turned up once. The chain uses TRBV5-1 and TRBJ2-2; TRBD2 matches at 9 bases. The germline V gene encodes CDR1 SGHRS and CDR2 YFSETQ. This CDR3 spans 16 amino acids. J was trimmed by 6 bases and V by 2 bases; bases with no gene match: 8. DNA of the CDR3: TGCGCCAGCAGCTTCTCCGGGACTAGCTTCTCCGGGGAGCTGTTTTTT. Its translation is CASSFSGTSFSGELFF.

The chain combines TRBV30 with TRBJ2-2; no firm D call. V lost 2 bases to trimming and J lost 6 bases, with 16 bases between them. CDR1 is GTSNPN, CDR2 SVGIG, per germline (reference sequence). The CDR3 extends over 15 amino acids. The CDR3 nucleotides read TGTGCCTGGAGTCTGGGCAGCACCCGTTCCGGGGAGCTGTTTTTT. This sequence encodes CAWSLGSTRSGELFF.

The chain joins TRBV5-1 to TRBJ1-4; 11 bases line up with TRBD1. V trimming: 4 bases; J trimming: 8 bases; junction bases outside the gene matches: 7. This CDR3 is built from 15 residues. Germline V gene sequence: CDR1 SGHRS, CDR2 YFSETQ. CDR3: CASSPGQGGPEKLFF. The CDR3 DNA sequence: TGCGCCAGCAGCCCGGGACAGGGGGGGCCGGAAAAACTGTTTTTT.

This clone came up once. The genes are TRBV7-3 and TRBJ2-3; the match to TRBD2 covers 7 bases. V was pared by 5 bases and J by 1 base, with 6 bases of the junction left unmatched. From germline, CDR1 is SGHTA and CDR2 FQGTGA. This CDR3 is built from 15 residues. This CDR3 is CASSPQRGGTDTQYF. The DNA of the CDR3 is TGTGCCAGCAGCCCCCAGCGGGGTGGCACAGATACGCAGTATTTT.

V and J are TRBV6-5 and TRBJ1-1; unclear D gene. Trimming took 4 bases from V and 1 from J, leaving 7 bases between them. Germline values: CDR1 MNHEY, CDR2 SVGAGI. The length of the CDR3 is 13 residues. The CDR3 bases are TGTGCCAGCAGTTTCCACAGGAACACTGAAGCTTTCTTT. The encoded protein is CASSFHRNTEAFF.

The CDR3 nucleotides are TGTGCCAGCAGTGAAGCGCTCCATGGGGCAGATTACGAGCAGTACGTC. Amino acid sequence: CASSEALHGADYEQYV. The V and J genes are TRBV2 and TRBJ2-7; possibly TRBD1 for D (5 bases). Trimming cost V 0 bases and J 4 bases, with 16 bases left between them. Germline V gene data show CDR1 as SNHLY and CDR2 as FYNNEI. The CDR3 is 16 residues long.

In this sample, this clone turned up a few times. This rearrangement joins TRBV7-6 to TRBJ2-3; tentatively, D is TRBD2 (6 bases). This CDR3 is 17 amino acids long. Germline lookup yields CDR1 SGHVS and CDR2 FNYEAQ. V was clipped by 2 bases and J by 5 bases, with 20 bases between them. CDR3: CASSLSRARGSIDTQYF. In DNA, the CDR3 is TGTGCCAGCAGCTTAAGCCGGGCCCGGGGGTCTATAGATACGCAGTATTTT.

The chain links TRBV9 to TRBJ2-7, with D possibly being TRBD2 (5 bases). Germline values: CDR1 SGDLS, CDR2 YYNGEE. The V gene lost 2 bases and the J gene lost 3 bases, with 15 bases spanning the gap. The CDR3 covers 15 residues. The CDR3 DNA reads as TGTGCCAGCAGCGTCGAACTTGAGGGTTTCTACGAGCAGTACTTC. Encoded protein: CASSVELEGFYEQYF.

This clone was observed once. The chain couples TRBV2 to TRBJ1-5; maybe TRBD1 (5 bases). The CDR3 loop spans 18 amino acids. Germline-derived CDR1 and CDR2 are SNHLY and FYNNEI. V shed 1 base and J shed 4 bases, with 20 bases lying between them. CDR3 in amino acids: CASSEDRVRGRKNQPQHF. The CDR3 DNA reads as TGTGCCAGCAGTGAAGACCGGGTCCGGGGGAGGAAAAATCAGCCCCAGCATTTT.

This chain uses TRBV4-3 with TRBJ1-3; unclear D gene. Germline loops: CDR1 LGHNA, CDR2 YSLEER. The V gene lost 0 bases and the J gene lost 7 bases, with 13 bases spanning the gap. The CDR3 spans 15 residues. The CDR3 sequence is CASSQDRRGLNTIYF. DNA of the CDR3: TGCGCCAGCAGCCAAGACCGGCGGGGATTGAACACCATATATTTT.

The V gene is TRBV10-3, the J gene TRBJ2-3; the D gene is possibly TRBD2 (5 bases). The V gene's germline CDR1 is ENHRY and CDR2 SYGVKD. V lost 3 bases and J lost 2, with 21 bases in between. The CDR3 length is 18 residues. CDR3 sequence reads: CAISDQPGWGKPTDTQYF. The DNA for the CDR3 is TGTGCCATCAGTGACCAACCGGGGTGGGGTAAACCCACAGATACGCAGTATTTT.